Below are 20 T cell receptor beta chains sequenced from a single sample in a study of blood T cell repertoires in COVID-19. Sequencing was performed with immunoSEQ multiplex PCR; in TCRdb, only in-frame clones are kept and a portion is missing. The data show around 77,000 clones, roughly 82% seen once. What was sequenced was peripheral blood. The source is a human donor in a cohort sampled during active COVID-19.

The DNA for the CDR3 is TGCGCCAGCACGAAGCGGGGGGGCAATTACAATGAGCAGTTCTTC. This sequence encodes CASTKRGGNYNEQFF. This chain connects TRBV10-2 to TRBJ2-1, with 10 bases that match TRBD2. CDR1 and CDR2 (germline): WSHSY, SAAADI. V lost 7 bases, J lost 4 bases, and 7 bases stayed unmatched. This CDR3 spans 15 amino acids.

This clone was picked up one time. CDR3 coding DNA: TGTGCCAGCACCGCGTGGGGGACAGGGGGTTTGGGCTACACCTTC. It encodes CASTAWGTGGLGYTF. V usage is TRBV6-5 and J usage is TRBJ1-2; TRBD1 aligns across 11 bases. This CDR3 comprises 15 residues. CDR1 and CDR2 (germline): MNHEY, SVGAGI. V was clipped by 7 bases and J by 8 bases; unmatched bases: 12.

This chain links TRBV2 with TRBJ2-7; the match to TRBD1 covers 8 bases. Trimming removed 6 bases from V and 2 bases from J; junction bases left unmatched: 6. Germline lookup yields CDR1 SNHLY and CDR2 FYNNEI. The CDR3 contains 14 residues. The CDR3 DNA reads TGTGCCAGCAGCCCCCGGACAGGGCCCTACGAGCAGTACTTC. Its protein is CASSPRTGPYEQYF.

The chain uses TRBV28 and TRBJ1-2; 7 nucleotides match TRBD1. This CDR3 has 11 amino acids. Trimming cost V 7 bases and J 6 bases; bases outside gene matches: 2. Germline V lookup: CDR1 MDHEN, CDR2 SYDVKM. In nucleotides, the CDR3 is TGTGCCAGCATCCAGGGGGATGGCTACACCTTC. Its translation is CASIQGDGYTF.

The rearrangement links TRBV18 to TRBJ1-5, with D uncertain. The CDR3 covers 13 residues. The germline CDR1 and CDR2 sequences are KGHSH and LQKENI. V lost 3 bases, J lost 5 bases, and 8 bases lay in between. This chain's CDR3 is CASSPRRDQPQHF. The CDR3 coding sequence is TGTGCCAGCTCACCCCGAAGAGATCAGCCCCAGCATTTT.

V usage is TRBV3-1 (or the pseudogene TRBV3-2) and J usage is TRBJ2-1; 9 bases are shared with TRBD2. Germline-derived CDR1 and CDR2 are LGHDT and YNNKEL (reference sequence). With 4 bases clipped from V and 3 bases from J, the junction kept 7 bases outside the gene matches. The CDR3 contains 16 residues. Here the CDR3 reads CASSRRTSANYNEQFF. As DNA, the CDR3 is TGTGCCAGCAGCCGTAGGACTAGCGCAAACTACAATGAGCAGTTCTTC.

The chain recombines TRBV5-1 with TRBJ2-7; D uncertain. This CDR3 spans 16 amino acids. Germline CDR1 is SGHRS and CDR2 is YFSETQ. V lost 0 bases to trimming and J lost 2 bases, with 15 bases between them. Here the CDR3 DNA reads TGCGCCAGCAGCTTGGTGACTTCCTCCATGACCTACGAGCAGTACTTC. This gives the protein CASSLVTSSMTYEQYF.

This sequence joins TRBV4-1 and TRBJ2-2; TRBD2 might be the D (6 bases). The CDR3 loop spans 18 amino acids. V lost 1 base to trimming and J lost 3 bases, with 18 bases between them. CDR1 is MGHRA, CDR2 YSYEKL, per germline. In nucleotides, the CDR3 is TGCGCCAGCAGCCAAGCAGGTTTGGAGGGGTTGGACACCGGGGAGCTGTTTTTT. Translation gives CASSQAGLEGLDTGELFF.

This clone is a singleton in its sample. The J gene is TRBJ2-7, the V gene TRBV5-1, with D hard to call. Germline V lookup: CDR1 SGHRS, CDR2 YFSETQ. Trimming pared 4 bases from V and 6 bases from J, leaving 20 bases between. This CDR3 comprises 15 residues. DNA of the CDR3: TGCGCCAGCAGCCCGGCGACTTTCTCTCCTTCCGAGCAGTACTTC. Protein sequence: CASSPATFSPSEQYF.

The chain couples TRBV6-5 to TRBJ2-7, with D possibly TRBD2 on 5 matching bases. CDR1 and CDR2 (germline): MNHEY, SVGAGI. The CDR3 spans 13 residues. V dropped 5 bases and J dropped 2 bases, with 10 bases sitting between them. The CDR3 DNA reads as TGTGCCAGCAGTAATGGACTTCCCTACGAGCAGTACTTC. Protein product: CASSNGLPYEQYF.

The chain employs TRBV5-1 and TRBJ2-5, with 9 bases aligning to TRBD1. Unmatched junction bases numbered 9, after V lost 4 bases and J lost 2 bases. Looked up from germline, CDR1 is SGHRS and CDR2 is YFSETQ. The CDR3 is made up of 16 amino acids. CDR3 sequence (DNA): TGCGCCAGCAGCAGAGGACAGGGGATCGGACAAGAGACCCAGTACTTC. It specifies CASSRGQGIGQETQYF.

The chain recombines TRBV9 with TRBJ1-3; TRBD1 is a possible D gene (5 bases). The CDR3 is made up of 13 amino acids. Trimming cost V 0 bases and J 8 bases, with 9 bases left between them. The germline V gene encodes CDR1 SGDLS and CDR2 YYNGEE. CDR3 loop: CASSVGGGDTIYF. Here the CDR3 DNA reads TGTGCCAGCAGCGTAGGGGGGGGTGACACCATATATTTT.

The V gene is TRBV7-2, the J gene TRBJ2-7; 9 bases map to TRBD1. CDR1 SGHTA and CDR2 FQGNSA come from the germline V gene. Trimming removed 1 base from V and 3 bases from J; junction bases left unmatched: 4. This CDR3 region has 15 residues. The CDR3 protein is CASSLDYRGLYEQYF. The CDR3 DNA reads TGTGCCAGCAGCTTAGATTACAGGGGGCTCTACGAGCAGTACTTC. The variable domain in full, completed from reference TRBV7-2 and TRBJ2-7, reads GAGVSQSPSNKVTEKGKDVELRCDPISGHTALYWYRQSLGQGLEFLIYFQGNSAPDKSGLPSDRFSAERTGGSVSTLTIQRTQQEDSAVYLCASSLDYRGLYEQYFGPGTRLTVT.

V is TRBV25-1 and J is TRBJ1-2; a possible D gene is TRBD1 (5 bases). Germline CDR1 is MGHDK and CDR2 is SYGVNS. V shed 5 bases and J shed 9 bases, with 13 bases lying between them. This CDR3 is built from 12 residues. The CDR3 spells CASSLRAGSYTF. CDR3 nucleotides: TGTGCCAGCAGTCTCAGGGCGGGGAGCTACACCTTC.

This rearrangement joins TRBV12-3 or TRBV12-4 to TRBJ2-7; D call uncertain. This CDR3 spans 13 amino acids. Trimming cost V 3 bases and J 3 bases, with 9 bases left between them. The CDR3 here is CASSLRQIYEQYF. As DNA, the CDR3 is TGTGCCAGCAGTTTGAGACAAATCTACGAGCAGTACTTC.

This clone has a single count. The chain carries TRBV6-4 and TRBJ1-1, with TRBD1 matching 7 bases. Losses at the gene ends were 5 bases for V and 0 bases for J; bases not matched to a gene: 15. This CDR3 has 18 residues. Germline V gene sequence: CDR1 MRHNA, CDR2 SNTAGT. CDR3 sequence (DNA): TGTGCCAGCAGTAGTAAGTTGGGACAGTACGCTCTGAACACTGAAGCTTTCTTT. The encoded protein is CASSSKLGQYALNTEAFF.

The chain has TRBV2 and TRBJ2-6; no clear D. Trimming shortened V by 2 bases and J by 2 bases, and 10 bases separated the two germline ends. The CDR3 is 16 amino acids. Germline CDR1 SNHLY, CDR2 FYNNEI. DNA of the CDR3: TGTGCCAGCAGTGAATATGCCCGGGCTGGGGCCAACGTCCTGACTTTC. Its translation is CASSEYARAGANVLTF.

The V call is TRBV6-2 or TRBV6-3, the J call TRBJ1-3; TRBD1 agrees at 8 bases. Trimming at V came to 6 bases and at J to 1 base, leaving 8 bases not matched to a gene. This CDR3 is 16 amino acids long. Germline V gives CDR1 MNHEY, CDR2 SVGEGT. The CDR3 sequence is CASSTGTGRSGNTIYF. The CDR3 bases are TGTGCCAGCAGCACCGGGACAGGACGTTCTGGAAACACCATATATTTT.

This chain joins TRBV6-5 and TRBJ1-4; the D is unclear. Germline V gene sequence: CDR1 MNHEY, CDR2 SVGAGI. V was trimmed by 6 bases and J by 12 bases, leaving 20 bases between them. The CDR3 has 14 residues. The DNA of the CDR3 is TGTGCCAGCAGCCGACTGGGAGAGGAGGTGGAACTGTTTTTT. Protein sequence: CASSRLGEEVELFF.

In its sample, this clone was seen once. This chain uses TRBV18 with TRBJ1-2; possibly TRBD1 for D (5 bases). The V gene lost 3 bases and the J gene lost 8 bases, with 16 bases spanning the gap. Germline V lookup: CDR1 KGHSH, CDR2 LQKENI. The CDR3 is made up of 14 amino acids. The CDR3 loop reads CASSPGSLGQGYTF. CDR3 DNA: TGTGCCAGCTCACCCGGAAGCTTGGGGCAAGGCTACACCTTC.